This TCR beta chain was profiled in a study of T cell responses to AZD1222 COVID-19 vaccine. Clones were sequenced by immunoSEQ multiplex PCR, and TCRdb holds only the in-frame ones, with some missing. The sample records around 160,000 clones, about nine tenths being singletons. The CDR3 loop spans 15 amino acids. V lost 1 base and J 0 bases, leaving 9 bases between the germline ends. Germline CDR1 and CDR2: SGHAT and FQNNGV. The source material was peripheral blood, sampled on day 0 of MenACWY control vaccination. The sequence was obtained from an adult in good health. The genes are TRBV11-2 and TRBJ1-2; D may be TRBD1 (5 bases). This CDR3 is CASSLGRVANYGYTF. The DNA for the CDR3 is TGTGCCAGCAGCTTAGGCAGGGTCGCTAACTATGGCTACACCTTC. Combining the CDR3 with reference TRBV11-2 and TRBJ1-2 gives the whole variable domain EAGVAQSPRYKIIEKRQSVAFWCNPISGHATLYWYQQILGQGPKLLIQFQNNGVVDDSQLPKDRFSAERLKGVDSTLKIQPAKLEDSAVYLCASSLGRVANYGYTFGSGTRLTVV.